The clone carrying this TCR beta chain was observed at least ten times. What it binds is not known. The record originates from a study of spatial heterogeneity in lung cancer. Study context: The mean occurrence of each unique TCR and UMI combination in raw reads exceeded eight.

Whole-study findings and limits: Resection blood, more than follow-up blood, showed ubiquitous expanded tumor TCRs.

Time point reported: sample taken at primary tumor resection. TCRs were sequenced from unsorted whole RNA of tumor, nontumor lung or PBMC. TCRdb fed the 5' RACE reads into MiXCR, producing one record per CDR3 protein. Of roughly 49,000 distinct CDR3 sequences in the sample, about 7% were seen once. The source was PBMCs, collected at surgery. This TCR was sampled from a female donor with early-stage non-small cell lung cancer.

The CDR3 loop is CSVEGLAGRASTDTQYF. The CDR3 DNA reads TGCAGCGTTGAGGGACTAGCGGGGCGAGCTAGCACAGATACGCAGTATTTT. The chain uses TRBV29-1 and TRBJ2-3; TRBD2 matches at 13 bases. CDR3 length equals 17 residues. With V trimmed by 3 bases and J by 0 bases, 6 bases remained unmatched. Germline loops: CDR1 SQVTM, CDR2 ANQGSEA.